The sequence of this T cell receptor (beta chain) was determined in a study of PD-1 and CTLA-4 blockade in melanoma. The assay was immunoSEQ multiplex PCR, and TCRdb's table has in-frame clones only and misses some. The sample includes about 7,200 clones, about 80% of them seen just once. With 1 base removed from V and 8 bases from J, the gap between germline ends came to 11 bases. The CDR3 has 13 amino acids. Looked up from germline, CDR1 is SEHNR and CDR2 is FQNEAQ (reference sequence). The specimen was CD8+ T cells from peripheral blood, collected before anti-PD-1 treatment. The genes are TRBV7-9 and TRBJ1-1; D remains unclear. This clonotype was obtained from a human donor with melanoma. The CDR3, as DNA: TGTGCCAGCAGCTTAGGGGTACGCTGGGAAGCTTTCTTT. Translation gives CASSLGVRWEAFF.